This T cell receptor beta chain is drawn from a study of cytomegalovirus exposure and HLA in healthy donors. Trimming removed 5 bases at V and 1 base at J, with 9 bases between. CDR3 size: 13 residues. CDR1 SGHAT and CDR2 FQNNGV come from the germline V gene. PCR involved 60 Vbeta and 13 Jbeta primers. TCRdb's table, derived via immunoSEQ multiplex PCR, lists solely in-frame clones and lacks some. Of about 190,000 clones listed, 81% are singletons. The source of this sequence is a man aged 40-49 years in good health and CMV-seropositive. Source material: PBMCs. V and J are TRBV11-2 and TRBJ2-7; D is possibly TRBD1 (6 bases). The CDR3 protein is CASSHQGSYEQYF. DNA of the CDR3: TGTGCCAGCAGCCACCAGGGGTCCTACGAGCAGTACTTC.